These 21 T cell receptor beta chains came from one sample sequenced in a study of blood T cell repertoires in COVID-19. TCRdb's table, derived via immunoSEQ multiplex PCR, lists solely in-frame clones and lacks some. The sample consists of under 250,000 clones, approximately 90% of them appearing once. The sequencing sample was made of peripheral blood. The receptor source for this set is a man aged 50 to 60 with COVID-19, enrolled during active disease.

This clone was counted a few times. J is TRBJ2-2 and V is TRBV19; D gene ambiguous. The CDR3 runs 13 residues. Germline assignment: CDR1 LNHDA and CDR2 SQIVND (reference sequence). V shed 7 bases and J shed 1 base, with 7 bases lying between them. CDR3 sequence (DNA): TGTGCCAGTACCCCGGGGAACACCGGGGAGCTGTTTTTT. This translates into CASTPGNTGELFF.

This clone came up once. The V and J genes are TRBV28 and TRBJ1-5; perhaps TRBD1 as D (5 bases). The V gene's germline CDR1 is MDHEN and CDR2 SYDVKM. The CDR3 is made up of 15 amino acids. The germline V and J ends were trimmed by 4 bases and 0 bases, with 10 bases remaining between them. The CDR3 region is CASSSSQVSNQPQHF. Written as DNA, the CDR3 is TGTGCCAGCAGTTCATCACAGGTTAGCAATCAGCCCCAGCATTTT.

The J gene is TRBJ2-3, the V gene TRBV12-2; TRBD1 is taken as the D call from the table, unchecked against the DNA. TRBV12-2 is classified as a pseudogene. The CDR3 is made up of 18 amino acids. This chain's CDR3 is CASRLAIDRALKSDTQYF. CDR3 DNA sequence: TGTGCAAGTCGCTTAGCGATCGACAGGGCGCTAAAGTCAGATACGCAGTATTTT.

The genes are TRBV19 and TRBJ2-2, with a weak D call TRBD1 (5 bases). The CDR3 covers 14 residues. Germline V lookup: CDR1 LNHDA, CDR2 SQIVND (reference sequence). Trimming took off 5 bases at V and 2 bases at J, with 9 bases between the two ends. The CDR3 bases are TGTGCCAGTAGTGCAGGGTCTAACACCGGGGAGCTGTTTTTT. It specifies CASSAGSNTGELFF.

This clone was seen once. The rearrangement uses TRBV27 and TRBJ2-7; D unclear. The CDR3 is 12 residues long. Germline V CDR1 and CDR2: MNHEY, SMNVEV (reference sequence). V was shortened by 8 bases and J by 0 bases, with 8 bases between the two germline ends. The CDR3 reads CASGWSSYEQYF. For the CDR3, the DNA is TGTGCCAGCGGTTGGAGCTCCTACGAGCAGTACTTC.

The chain couples TRBV7-9 to TRBJ1-2, with 11 bases fitting TRBD1. The CDR3 is 15 residues long. Per germline, CDR1 SEHNR and CDR2 FQNEAQ (reference sequence). V trimming: 3 bases; J trimming: 2 bases; junction bases outside the gene matches: 2. CDR3 region: CASSLGQGENYGYTF. DNA for the CDR3: TGTGCCAGCAGCTTGGGACAGGGGGAAAACTATGGCTACACCTTC.

The gene calls are TRBV30 and TRBJ1-6, with a weak D call TRBD1 (6 bases). CDR1 and CDR2 (germline): GTSNPN, SVGIG (reference sequence). This CDR3 spans 18 amino acids. V was pared by 0 bases and J by 0 bases, with 15 bases between. The CDR3 DNA reads TGTGCCTGGAGTGTACAGGCAGGGGACCACTCCTATAATTCACCCCTCCACTTT. Amino acid sequence: CAWSVQAGDHSYNSPLHF.

The chain couples TRBV19 to TRBJ2-7; TRBD2 aligns across 9 bases. Trimming removed 2 bases from V and 6 bases from J; junction bases left unmatched: 2. CDR3 size: 13 residues. Per the germline V gene, CDR1 is LNHDA and CDR2 is SQIVND (reference sequence). The CDR3 DNA follows: TGTGCCAGTAGTATAATAGCGGGAGCCGAGCAGTACTTC. Protein sequence: CASSIIAGAEQYF.

Concerning this clone: Within the sample, other DNA sequences also encode this same CDR3. The chain carries TRBV6-5 and TRBJ1-1, with TRBD1 matching 7 bases. The CDR3 has 13 amino acids. The germline gives CDR1 MNHEY, CDR2 SVGAGI. Unmatched junction bases numbered 2, after V lost 3 bases and J lost 4 bases. This CDR3 is CASSYPGGTEAFF. The CDR3 nucleotides are TGTGCCAGCAGTTATCCAGGGGGCACTGAAGCTTTCTTT.

This clone was found a few times. V usage is TRBV21-1 and J usage is TRBJ1-5. TRBV21-1 is a known pseudogene. There are 15 residues in the CDR3. Written as DNA, the CDR3 is TGTGCCAGCAGCAAAGTGGGGGGGATCAATCAGCCCCAGCATTTT. It encodes CASSKVGGINQPQHF.

The chain carries TRBV2 and TRBJ1-5; no definite D call. The CDR3 extends over 16 amino acids. The V gene lost 2 bases and the J gene lost 1 base, with 12 bases spanning the gap. Germline-derived CDR1 and CDR2 are SNHLY and FYNNEI. The CDR3 region has the DNA TGTGCCAGCAGTGAAAGCCGGGGTCGAAGCAATCAGCCCCAGCATTTT. Its translation is CASSESRGRSNQPQHF.

A few counts support this clone. The chain couples TRBV12-3 or TRBV12-4 to TRBJ2-2; 14 positions match TRBD2. The CDR3 is made up of 13 amino acids. CDR3 sequence reads: CAGTSGRAGELFF. DNA for the CDR3: TGTGCAGGGACTAGCGGGAGAGCCGGGGAGCTGTTTTTT.

The V and J genes are TRBV9 and TRBJ1-5, with D possibly TRBD1 on 6 matching bases. This CDR3 has 15 residues. V lost 2 bases and J lost 4, with 13 bases in between. Germline-derived CDR1 and CDR2 are SGDLS and YYNGEE. CDR3 region: CASSVTGGENQPQHF. In DNA, the CDR3 is TGTGCCAGCAGCGTGACAGGAGGAGAGAATCAGCCCCAGCATTTT. Variable domain in full (rest from reference TRBV9 and TRBJ1-5): DSGVTQTPKHLITATGQRVTLRCSPRSGDLSVYWYQQSLDQGLQFLIQYYNGEERAKGNILERFSAQQFPDLHSELNLSSLELGDSALYFCASSVTGGENQPQHFGDGTRLSIL.

J is TRBJ1-4 and V is TRBV27; D unclear. The CDR3 length is 14 residues. Germline CDR1 and CDR2: MNHEY and SMNVEV (reference sequence). Trimming pared 4 bases from V and 8 bases from J, leaving 14 bases between. This CDR3 reads CASSSNRGGEKLFF. DNA for the CDR3: TGTGCCAGCAGTTCGAATCGGGGTGGAGAAAAACTGTTTTTT.

The rearrangement links TRBV5-6 to TRBJ2-7; maybe TRBD1 (6 bases). V dropped 2 bases and J dropped 4 bases, with 10 bases sitting between them. Germline V lookup: CDR1 SGHDT, CDR2 YYEEEE. CDR3 length equals 13 residues. CDR3 sequence: CASSFRDRYEQYF. The CDR3 nucleotides are TGTGCCAGCAGCTTCCGCGACAGGTACGAGCAGTACTTC.

The rearrangement uses TRBV6-1 and TRBJ1-3; 9 positions agree with TRBD1. J lost 3 bases, V lost 4 bases, and 13 bases had no gene match. The CDR3 spans 18 residues. CDR1 MNHNS and CDR2 SASEGT come from the germline V gene. This CDR3 is CASSAPGNRGLYGNTIYF. CDR3 sequence (DNA): TGTGCCAGCAGTGCTCCCGGGAACAGGGGGCTTTATGGAAACACCATATATTTT.

The CDR3 protein is CASSTATTGANVLTF. CDR3 DNA sequence: TGTGCCAGTAGTACCGCCACTACTGGGGCCAACGTCCTGACTTTC. The chain links TRBV19 to TRBJ2-6; D is undetermined. The CDR3 covers 15 residues. V was shortened by 4 bases and J by 2 bases, with 9 bases between the two germline ends. The germline gives CDR1 LNHDA, CDR2 SQIVND (reference sequence).

The chain uses TRBV7-9 and TRBJ2-5; D is undetermined. This CDR3 is 13 amino acids long. Germline loops: CDR1 SEHNR, CDR2 FQNEAQ (reference sequence). V gave up 0 bases and J gave up 0 bases, with 2 bases separating them. The CDR3 sequence: CASSLANQETQYF. The CDR3, as DNA: TGTGCCAGCAGCTTAGCCAACCAAGAGACCCAGTACTTC.

As regards this clone: One end of the junction does not line up with germline, which may come from a read error. The CDR3 DNA is TGTGCTAGCAGCCTGCTTCGGGGCACTGAAGCTTTCTTT. It encodes CASSLLRGTEAFF. This chain links TRBV7-7 with TRBJ1-1; D unresolved. Germline assignment: CDR1 SSHAT and CDR2 FNYEAQ (reference sequence). The CDR3 runs 13 residues.

V usage is TRBV4-1 and J usage is TRBJ2-7; D not certain. Per germline, CDR1 MGHRA and CDR2 YSYEKL. The CDR3 length is 15 residues. The ends were cut back, 1 base at V and 1 base at J, with 11 bases in the middle. DNA for the CDR3: TGCGCCAGCAGCCAAGGACACAGTACATCCTACGAGCAGTACTTC. Translation: CASSQGHSTSYEQYF.

The chain recombines TRBV5-1 with TRBJ2-7; 12 bases align to TRBD2. The CDR3 is made up of 17 amino acids. The V and J ends lost 5 bases and 5 bases, in that order; junction bases with no gene match: 14. Looked up from germline, CDR1 is SGHRS and CDR2 is YFSETQ. In DNA form, the CDR3 reads TGCGCCAGCAGTCGGGTTCTAGCGGGAGGGCCTTTCAACGAGCAGTACTTC. Protein product: CASSRVLAGGPFNEQYF.